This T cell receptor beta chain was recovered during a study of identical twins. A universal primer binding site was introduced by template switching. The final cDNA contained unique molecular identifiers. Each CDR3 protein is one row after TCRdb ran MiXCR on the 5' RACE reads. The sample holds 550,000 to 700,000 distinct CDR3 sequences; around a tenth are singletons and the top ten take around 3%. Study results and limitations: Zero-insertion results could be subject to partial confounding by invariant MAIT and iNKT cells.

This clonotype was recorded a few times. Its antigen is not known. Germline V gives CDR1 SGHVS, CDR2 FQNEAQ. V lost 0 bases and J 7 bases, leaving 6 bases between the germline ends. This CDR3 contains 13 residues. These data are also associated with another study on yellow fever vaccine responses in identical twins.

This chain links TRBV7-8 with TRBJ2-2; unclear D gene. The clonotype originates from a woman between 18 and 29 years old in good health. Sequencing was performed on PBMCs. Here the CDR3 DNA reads TGTGCCAGCAGCTTAGCATGGGGCGGGGAGCTGTTTTTT. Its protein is CASSLAWGGELFF. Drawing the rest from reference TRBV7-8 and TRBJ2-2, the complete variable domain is GAGVSQSPRYKVAKRGQDVALRCDPISGHVSLFWYQQALGQGPEFLTYFQNEAQLDKSGLPSDRFFAERPEGSVSTLKIQRTQQEDSAVYLCASSLAWGGELFFGEGSRLTVL.